This TCR beta chain was observed in a study of blood T cell repertoires in COVID-19. Participants spanned ages about 18 to 90 years and resided in about 25 US areas. The length of the CDR3 is 15 residues. Germline loops: CDR1 DFQATT, CDR2 SNEGSKA (reference sequence). V shed 3 bases and J 2 bases; nucleotides not matched to a gene: 8. Study processing details: Estimated nucleated cell counts came from reference gene primer amplification. Profiled with immunoSEQ multiplex PCR; TCRdb holds only in-frame clones, not every one. The D gene and trimming were derived from the DNA, and the V and J assignments and clone size from that table. The data hold some 200,000 clones, with roughly 89% observed a single time.

The source of this sequence is a man aged 18 to 30 with acute COVID-19. Sequenced sample: PBMCs or T cells enriched from blood (not recorded which). V and J are TRBV20-1 and TRBJ2-3; TRBD2 agrees at 7 bases. CDR3 in amino acids: CSASDSGSDTDTQYF. DNA for the CDR3: TGCAGTGCTAGTGATAGCGGGTCGGACACAGATACGCAGTATTTT.